These T cell receptor beta chains were read from a single sample in a study of molecular identifiers for immune sequencing clone quantification. TCRdb recomputed calls from the PCR reads with MiXCR, one row per CDR3 protein. The data show about 640,000 distinct CDR3 sequences, with 15% to 20% seen just once and roughly 0.85% held by the top ten. The sequencing sample was made of naive CD8+ T cells from blood, with Jurkat cell RNA spiked in. All receptors come from a human donor in good health. Some libraries in this study had Jurkat cell RNA spiked in. Each CDR3 is given with its conserved first and last residue. The order of the fields is CDR3 DNA, CDR3 protein, V gene, clone size, J gene, D gene. D genes are given only for firm matches. Clone size appears in some rows only: once, few, many, or a class for an expanded clone.

CDR3 DNA: TGTGCCAGCAGCCCCACCGTCACAGATACGCAGTATTTT
CDR3 protein: CASSPTVTDTQYF
V gene: TRBV7-9
clone size: many
J gene: TRBJ2-3
D gene: -

CDR3 DNA: TGTGCCAGTCACGGGACAGGAGCAATCAATGAGCAGTTCTTC
CDR3 protein: CASHGTGAINEQFF
V gene: TRBV19
clone size: few
J gene: TRBJ2-1
D gene: TRBD1

CDR3 DNA: TGTGCCTGGAGTGTTACGTTCGGGAACACTGAAGCTTTCTTT
CDR3 protein: CAWSVTFGNTEAFF
V gene: TRBV30
clone size: many
J gene: TRBJ1-1
D gene: -

CDR3 DNA: TGTGCCAGCAGTTTATTGGGCCCTGAAGCTTTCTTT
CDR3 protein: CASSLLGPEAFF
V gene: TRBV7-9
clone size: many
J gene: TRBJ1-1
D gene: -

CDR3 DNA: TGCGCCAGCAGCCAAGATGACAGGGAAGGATGGTCTGAAGCTTTCTTT
CDR3 protein: CASSQDDREGWSEAFF
V gene: TRBV4-1
clone size: -
J gene: TRBJ1-1
D gene: TRBD1

CDR3 DNA: TGTGCCACCAGTGATTTGCGCGGTGGACAGAGGAACACCGGGGAGCTGTTTTTT
CDR3 protein: CATSDLRGGQRNTGELFF
V gene: TRBV24-1
clone size: -
J gene: TRBJ2-2
D gene: -

CDR3 DNA: TGCAGTGCTAGGTGGTCCAGGGAAACTGAAGCTTTCTTT
CDR3 protein: CSARWSRETEAFF
V gene: TRBV20-1
clone size: many
J gene: TRBJ1-1
D gene: -

CDR3 DNA: TGTGCCAGCAGCTTGAGCATCGTAAGGGGGAGGGACGAGCAGTACTTC
CDR3 protein: CASSLSIVRGRDEQYF
V gene: TRBV5-6
clone size: -
J gene: TRBJ2-7
D gene: -

CDR3 DNA: TGCGCCAGCAGCCACGCAGGGGGTCAGGAGACCCAGTACTTC
CDR3 protein: CASSHAGGQETQYF
V gene: TRBV5-1
clone size: many
J gene: TRBJ2-5
D gene: TRBD1

CDR3 DNA: TGTGCCGGTAGTATAGATCCGGGGAAGGAGCAGTACTTC
CDR3 protein: CAGSIDPGKEQYF
V gene: TRBV19
clone size: -
J gene: TRBJ2-7
D gene: -

CDR3 DNA: TGTGCCAGTGCTTCCGGGACAGCCACAGGCTACACCTTC
CDR3 protein: CASASGTATGYTF
V gene: TRBV19
clone size: -
J gene: TRBJ1-2
D gene: TRBD1

CDR3 DNA: TGCAGTGCTATGACAGTCTATCATGGCTACACCTTC
CDR3 protein: CSAMTVYHGYTF
V gene: TRBV20-1
clone size: -
J gene: TRBJ1-2
D gene: -

CDR3 DNA: TGTGCCAGCAGTGAACAGCTTCAGCCCCAGCATTTT
CDR3 protein: CASSEQLQPQHF
V gene: TRBV2
clone size: many
J gene: TRBJ1-5
D gene: -

CDR3 DNA: TGTGCCAGCACCGAAGGGGACCCGCTAAGCACAGATACGCAGTATTTT
CDR3 protein: CASTEGDPLSTDTQYF
V gene: TRBV2
clone size: many
J gene: TRBJ2-3
D gene: -

CDR3 DNA: TGCGCCAGCAGCCAAGAGTTTCCTAGCGGCTCCGGGGAGCTGTTTTTT
CDR3 protein: CASSQEFPSGSGELFF
V gene: TRBV4-1
clone size: -
J gene: TRBJ2-2
D gene: TRBD2

CDR3 DNA: TGTGCCAGCCTGAGTACGGCAGGGACCTCCTACGAGCAGTACTTC
CDR3 protein: CASLSTAGTSYEQYF
V gene: TRBV2
clone size: many
J gene: TRBJ2-7
D gene: -

CDR3 DNA: TGTGCCAGCACTCACGGCGTCGACAGGGAAAAACTCGAGCAGTACTTC
CDR3 protein: CASTHGVDREKLEQYF
V gene: TRBV6-2/TRBV6-3
clone size: -
J gene: TRBJ2-7
D gene: TRBD1

CDR3 DNA: TGTGCCTGGAATGAGGGTTCAAGTAGCACAGATACGCAGTATTTT
CDR3 protein: CAWNEGSSSTDTQYF
V gene: TRBV30
clone size: many
J gene: TRBJ2-3
D gene: -

CDR3 DNA: TGTGCCTGGAGTGAGGGGGCCTACAATGAGCAGTTCTTC
CDR3 protein: CAWSEGAYNEQFF
V gene: TRBV30
clone size: few
J gene: TRBJ2-1
D gene: -

CDR3 DNA: TGTGCCAGCAGCTTATTAGCGGGGGACTCCCAAGAGACCCAGTACTTC
CDR3 protein: CASSLLAGDSQETQYF
V gene: TRBV7-8
clone size: many
J gene: TRBJ2-5
D gene: TRBD2

CDR3 DNA: TGTGCCAGCAGTTTAAATCCCCAAGGTCAGCCCCAGCATTTT
CDR3 protein: CASSLNPQGQPQHF
V gene: TRBV12-3/TRBV12-4
clone size: many
J gene: TRBJ1-5
D gene: -

CDR3 DNA: TGCGCCAGCAGCTTGGACGGACTTGCAACTAATGAAAAACTGTTTTTT
CDR3 protein: CASSLDGLATNEKLFF
V gene: TRBV5-1
clone size: -
J gene: TRBJ1-4
D gene: -

CDR3 DNA: TGTGCCAGCAATCCGGGACAGGGAATCAATCAGCCCCAGCATTTT
CDR3 protein: CASNPGQGINQPQHF
V gene: TRBV27
clone size: few
J gene: TRBJ1-5
D gene: TRBD1

CDR3 DNA: TGTGCCAGCAGTCTAGCGGGAATGGACATTCAGTACTTC
CDR3 protein: CASSLAGMDIQYF
V gene: TRBV6-5
clone size: many
J gene: TRBJ2-4
D gene: TRBD2

CDR3 DNA: TGTGCCAGCAGCGTAAACCACCGGACAGGGGGCTTTGCTGGGGCCAACGTCCTGACTTTC
CDR3 protein: CASSVNHRTGGFAGANVLTF
V gene: TRBV27
clone size: many
J gene: TRBJ2-6
D gene: TRBD1

CDR3 DNA: TGTGCCAGCAGCTTTGTTGGACAGTTGCAAGAGACCCAGTACTTC
CDR3 protein: CASSFVGQLQETQYF
V gene: TRBV7-2
clone size: many
J gene: TRBJ2-5
D gene: -

CDR3 DNA: TGCGCCAGCAACGTAGACCCGGGGTCCTACAATGAGCAGTTCTTC
CDR3 protein: CASNVDPGSYNEQFF
V gene: TRBV4-1
clone size: few
J gene: TRBJ2-1
D gene: -

CDR3 DNA: TGTGCCAGCAGCCAAGATCTGAGCGGGAGCTATACGCAGTATTTT
CDR3 protein: CASSQDLSGSYTQYF
V gene: TRBV4-2
clone size: many
J gene: TRBJ2-3
D gene: TRBD2

CDR3 DNA: TGCAGTGCCCAGAGTGGACAGGGGGCATCAGATACGCAGTATTTT
CDR3 protein: CSAQSGQGASDTQYF
V gene: TRBV20-1
clone size: many
J gene: TRBJ2-3
D gene: TRBD1

CDR3 DNA: TGTGCCAGCAGCTTAGACCCCGGACAGGCCGAGCAGTTCTTC
CDR3 protein: CASSLDPGQAEQFF
V gene: TRBV11-2
clone size: few
J gene: TRBJ2-1
D gene: TRBD1

CDR3 DNA: TGTGCCAGCAGCTTAGATGCGGGCCCGAACACTGAAGCTTTCTTT
CDR3 protein: CASSLDAGPNTEAFF
V gene: TRBV7-6
clone size: few
J gene: TRBJ1-1
D gene: -

CDR3 DNA: TGCAGCGTGACAGTCAAGACAGAGGGCATTAACTATGGCTACACCTTC
CDR3 protein: CSVTVKTEGINYGYTF
V gene: TRBV29-1
clone size: many
J gene: TRBJ1-2
D gene: -

CDR3 DNA: TGCGCCAGCAGCCAAGTACGGGGGAGGGACGAGCAGTACTTC
CDR3 protein: CASSQVRGRDEQYF
V gene: TRBV4-3
clone size: many
J gene: TRBJ2-7
D gene: TRBD2

CDR3 DNA: TGCAGTGCTAGAGATCAGTTTAGCGGGAGGGCGAAGAACACTGAAGCTTTCTTT
CDR3 protein: CSARDQFSGRAKNTEAFF
V gene: TRBV20-1
clone size: many
J gene: TRBJ1-1
D gene: -

CDR3 DNA: TGCGCCAGCAGCCAAGATGCGGGGCTCGCTGAGCAGTTCTTC
CDR3 protein: CASSQDAGLAEQFF
V gene: TRBV4-3
clone size: many
J gene: TRBJ2-1
D gene: -